The rows below give T cell receptor beta chains drawn from one sample of a study of T cells in localized non-small cell lung cancer. Clones were read by immunoSEQ multiplex PCR, and TCRdb kept only the in-frame ones, dropping some. The data hold under 70,000 clones, with 86% observed a single time. The sample here was peripheral blood, taken before any cancer treatment. These receptors were taken from a woman between 35 and 75 years old with stage I lung adenocarcinoma. CDR3s include the opening cysteine and the closing phenylalanine or tryptophan. A D gene is named only where the DNA matches it firmly. Only some rows state a clone size, as once, few, many or a class for expanded clones.

clone_size,d_call,j_call,v_call,cdr3_aa,cdr3_nt
-,-,TRBJ2-3,TRBV7-2,CASTAMGGASTDTQYF,TGTGCCAGCACCGCGATGGGGGGGGCTAGCACAGATACGCAGTATTTT
-,TRBD1,TRBJ1-4,TRBV7-9,CASSPIYGTEDEKLFF,TGTGCCAGCAGCCCAATTTACGGGACAGAAGATGAAAAACTGTTTTTT
-,-,TRBJ2-5,TRBV4-3,CASSQSEWGETQYF,TGCGCCAGCAGCCAATCCGAGTGGGGAGAGACCCAGTACTTC
-,TRBD2,TRBJ2-5,TRBV18,CASSPPGTSGGSQETQYF,TGTGCCAGCTCACCACCGGGGACTAGCGGGGGATCTCAAGAGACCCAGTACTTC
-,-,TRBJ1-1,TRBV19,CASSMGQLNTEAFF,TGTGCCAGTAGTATGGGCCAGTTGAACACTGAAGCTTTCTTT
-,TRBD2,TRBJ2-3,TRBV6-1,CASEELAGSTDTQYF,TGTGCCAGCGAGGAACTAGCGGGGTCCACAGATACGCAGTATTTT
-,TRBD1,TRBJ1-5,TRBV6-1,CASRRQGGGQPQHF,TGTGCCAGCAGAAGACAGGGGGGAGGGCAGCCCCAGCATTTT
-,TRBD2,TRBJ2-2,TRBV10-2,CASRGLAGNTGELFF,TGCGCCAGCAGAGGACTAGCGGGGAACACCGGGGAGCTGTTTTTT
medium-sized,TRBD2,TRBJ2-7,TRBV19,CASSIDLSSGAFEQYF,TGTGCCAGTAGTATAGATCTGTCTAGCGGGGCGTTCGAGCAGTACTTC
-,-,TRBJ1-5,TRBV11-2,CASSSQSNQPQHF,TGTGCCAGCAGTTCACAGAGCAATCAGCCCCAGCATTTT